This TCR beta chain was identified during a study of cytomegalovirus exposure and HLA in healthy donors. Study-level background: In an early release, HLA-typed donors contributed tens of millions of unique TCR sequences. The study, taken as a whole, reports: Based on reports, TCR beta sequences accurately predicted HLA-A and HLA-B alleles for most subjects.

CDR1 LNHDA and CDR2 SQIVND come from the germline V gene (reference sequence). V gave up 3 bases and J gave up 1 base; unmatched junction bases: 12. CDR3 length: 17 residues. Regarding this clone: No antigen is known for it.

Primers for the PCR totalled 60 Vbeta and 13 Jbeta. The method was immunoSEQ multiplex PCR; TCRdb's version includes in-frame clones alone and lacks a portion of them. The sample data list 200,000 to 250,000 clones. Donors were ostensibly healthy at sampling, although undocumented immune exposures were probable. Sequencing was carried out using PBMCs. This sequence originates from a girl under 10 years old in good health and CMV-seropositive. The chain joins TRBV19 to TRBJ2-7, with TRBD1 matching 7 bases. CDR3 sequence: CASSIRLGTETSYEQYF. DNA of the CDR3: TGTGCCAGTAGTATCCGGTTGGGGACAGAGACATCCTACGAGCAGTACTTC. Supplemented by reference TRBV19 and TRBJ2-7, the full variable domain reads DGGITQSPKYLFRKEGQNVTLSCEQNLNHDAMYWYRQDPGQGLRLIYYSQIVNDFQKGDIAEGYSVSREKKESFPLTVTSAQKNPTAFYLCASSIRLGTETSYEQYFGPGTRLTVT.